The clone carrying this T cell receptor beta chain was seen at least ten times. This sample stems from a study of Graves' ophthalmopathy and Graves' hyperthyroidism. Amplifying from RNA transcripts, the study obtained TCR beta CDR3 regions. Following a first-round RT-PCR that used HTBI primers, a second-round multiplex PCR was carried out. TCRdb recomputed calls from the multiplex PCR reads with MiXCR, one row per CDR3 protein. The data contain 600,000 to 700,000 distinct CDR3 sequences, over 40% of them singletons. Sequenced material: peripheral blood. The TCR comes from an adult man with Graves' ophthalmopathy.

The DNA for the CDR3 is TGCAGTGCTGATGACCGGGACAGGCTTGAAGCTTTCTTT. This translates into CSADDRDRLEAFF. The J gene is TRBJ1-1, the V gene TRBV20-1; 8 bases are a match to TRBD1. Germline CDR1 and CDR2: DFQATT and SNEGSKA (reference sequence). This CDR3 is built from 13 residues. Unmatched junction bases numbered 9, after V lost 5 bases and J lost 7 bases.